This TCR beta chain is from a study of blood T cell repertoires in COVID-19 (TCRdb year 2020). For the study in its entirety: Collaborator samples came from the United States, Italy and Spain and covered acute and convalescent phases of COVID-19. The dataset comprised deeply sampled blood TCRbeta repertoires from subjects exposed to, actively infected with, or recovered from COVID-19. The material from the prospective study consisted of cDNA or gDNA derived from T cells, B-cell-depleted T cells, or PBMCs. A de-identified subject ID, COVID-19 status, age in years and sex were almost always included in the sample metadata. HLA class I and class II types, where available, came from metadata supplied by the sample provider rather than from assay-based typing. The repertoires were released in a freely available public database intended as a resource for research on the immune response to SARS-CoV-2. The samples were drawn from the first 160 participants of the ongoing ImmuneRACE study and from over 950 subjects provided by 6 global collaborators. What the study reported, not specific to this receptor: Clinical and demographic metadata were provided uncurated, with the amount varying by source and participant.

TCRbeta CDR3 regions were amplified from genomic DNA using the immunoSEQ Assay, a bias-controlled multiplex PCR. For the original study's pipeline: Nucleated cell counts per sample were estimated from amplification of reference gene primers within the assay. To quantify the absolute abundance of each unique TCRbeta CDR3 rearrangement, sequence reads were collapsed and filtered. For each sample, productive Simpson clonality was calculated as the square root of Simpson's diversity index across productive rearrangements. Entries here come from immuneACCESS through TCRdb and include only in-frame sequences with V and J called. Some clones fail to appear in such tables; in the studies checked, an unresolved V gene covers under half of the shortfall, and the cause of the remainder is unknown. D and trimming come from the DNA, and the V and J calls and clone size come from that table. The sample has some 75,000 clones on record, around 80% of them singletons. Roughly 13% of the sample comes from the top ten.

This clone came up once. No cognate antigen has been identified for it. Base quality data are lacking; no much larger clone is found one base away. Between the V and J ends, shortened by 2 bases and 4 bases respectively, the junction contains 15 bases. CDR1 and CDR2 are drawn from the germline V gene (reference sequence): MNHEY, SMNVEV. From the cysteine up to the phenylalanine, the CDR3 has a length of 16 residues. Of the read, only the CDR3 DNA is kept; its 48 bases are in frame from base 1. One collaborating source in Seattle enrolled patients during active infection and followed them longitudinally through the course of disease. The collaborating institutions used their own protocols to collect whole blood in K2EDTA tubes. Collaborator samples were shipped for TCRbeta analysis as frozen whole blood, isolated PBMCs, or DNA extracted from either sample type.

The source is a man aged 45 to 65 with COVID-19, enrolled during active disease. The chain is encoded by TRBV27 joined to TRBJ1-5; too little of a D gene remains to name it. Sample: peripheral blood. The CDR3 region has the sequence CASSLREPILNQPQHF. In nucleotides, the sequence is TGTGCCAGCAGTTTAAGAGAGCCAATACTAAATCAGCCCCAGCATTTT.